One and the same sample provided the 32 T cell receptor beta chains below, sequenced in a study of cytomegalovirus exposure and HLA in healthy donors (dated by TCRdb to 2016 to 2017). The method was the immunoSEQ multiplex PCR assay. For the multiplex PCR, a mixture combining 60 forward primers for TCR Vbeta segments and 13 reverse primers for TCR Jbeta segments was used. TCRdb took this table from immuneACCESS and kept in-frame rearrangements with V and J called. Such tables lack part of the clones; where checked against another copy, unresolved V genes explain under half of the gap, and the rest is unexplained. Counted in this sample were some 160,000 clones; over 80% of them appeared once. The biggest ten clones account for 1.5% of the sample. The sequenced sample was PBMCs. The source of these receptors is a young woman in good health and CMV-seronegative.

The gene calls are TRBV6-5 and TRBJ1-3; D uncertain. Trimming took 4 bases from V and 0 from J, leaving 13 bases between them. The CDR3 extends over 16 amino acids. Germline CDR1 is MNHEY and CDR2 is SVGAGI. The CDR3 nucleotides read TGTGCCAGCAGTTTCGCTCCGGGAGCCTCTGGAAACACCATATATTTT. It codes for CASSFAPGASGNTIYF.

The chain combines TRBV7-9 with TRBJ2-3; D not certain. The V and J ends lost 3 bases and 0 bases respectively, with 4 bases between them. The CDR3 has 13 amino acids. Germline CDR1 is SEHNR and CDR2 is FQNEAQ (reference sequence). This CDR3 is CASSLASTDTQYF. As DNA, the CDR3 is TGTGCCAGCAGCTTGGCTAGCACAGATACGCAGTATTTT.

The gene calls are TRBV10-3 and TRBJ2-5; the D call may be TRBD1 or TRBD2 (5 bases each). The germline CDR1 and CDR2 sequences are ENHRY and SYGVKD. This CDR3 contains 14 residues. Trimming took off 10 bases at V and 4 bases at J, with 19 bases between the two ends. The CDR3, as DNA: TGTGCCACCAGGGACCCCCCGAGGGCAGAGACCCAGTACTTC. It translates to CATRDPPRAETQYF.

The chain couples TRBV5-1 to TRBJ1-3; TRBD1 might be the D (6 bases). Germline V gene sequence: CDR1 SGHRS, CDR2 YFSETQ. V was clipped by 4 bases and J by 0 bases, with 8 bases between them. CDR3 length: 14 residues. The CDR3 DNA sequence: TGCGCCAGCAGCGACAGGAGCTCTGGAAACACCATATATTTT. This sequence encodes CASSDRSSGNTIYF.

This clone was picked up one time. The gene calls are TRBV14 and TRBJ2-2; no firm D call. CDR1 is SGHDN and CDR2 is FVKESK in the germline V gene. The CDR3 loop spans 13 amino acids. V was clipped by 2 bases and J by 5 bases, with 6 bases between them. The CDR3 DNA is TGTGCCAGCAGCCAATCGGTGACCGGGGAGCTGTTTTTT. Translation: CASSQSVTGELFF.

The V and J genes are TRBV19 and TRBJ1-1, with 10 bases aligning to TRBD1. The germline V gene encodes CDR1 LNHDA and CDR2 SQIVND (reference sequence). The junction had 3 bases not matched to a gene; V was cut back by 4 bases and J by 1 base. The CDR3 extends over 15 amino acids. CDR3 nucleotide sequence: TGTGCCAGTAGTAGTAGACAGGGGGCGAACACTGAAGCTTTCTTT. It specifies CASSSRQGANTEAFF.

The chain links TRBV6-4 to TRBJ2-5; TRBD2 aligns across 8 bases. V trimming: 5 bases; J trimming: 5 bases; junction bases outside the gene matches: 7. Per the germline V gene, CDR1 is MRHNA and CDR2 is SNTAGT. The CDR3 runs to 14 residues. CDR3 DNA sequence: TGTGCCAGCAGTCCGGGACTAGAGGTGGAGACCCAGTACTTC. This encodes CASSPGLEVETQYF.

CDR3 amino acids: CASSLVRRGPTGELFF. CDR3 sequence (DNA): TGTGCCAGCAGCTTGGTTAGGCGGGGGCCAACCGGGGAGCTGTTTTTT. J is TRBJ2-2 and V is TRBV5-4; tentatively, D is TRBD2 (7 bases). Germline CDR1 is SGHNT and CDR2 is YYREEE (reference sequence). There are 16 residues in the CDR3. Trimming removed 0 bases from V and 5 bases from J, with 14 bases in between.

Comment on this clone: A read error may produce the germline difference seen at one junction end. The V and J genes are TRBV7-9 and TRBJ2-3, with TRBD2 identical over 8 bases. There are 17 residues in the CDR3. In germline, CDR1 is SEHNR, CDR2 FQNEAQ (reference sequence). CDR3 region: CSSSLGFSGGLTDTQYF. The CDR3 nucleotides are TGTTCCAGCAGCTTAGGGTTCAGCGGGGGCCTCACAGATACGCAGTATTTT. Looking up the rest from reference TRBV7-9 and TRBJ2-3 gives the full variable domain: DTGVSQNPRHKITKRGQNVTFRCDPISEHNRLYWYRQTLGQGPEFLTYFQNEAQLEKSRLLSDRFSAERPKGSFSTLEIQRTEQGDSAMYLCSSSLGFSGGLTDTQYFGPGTRLTVL.

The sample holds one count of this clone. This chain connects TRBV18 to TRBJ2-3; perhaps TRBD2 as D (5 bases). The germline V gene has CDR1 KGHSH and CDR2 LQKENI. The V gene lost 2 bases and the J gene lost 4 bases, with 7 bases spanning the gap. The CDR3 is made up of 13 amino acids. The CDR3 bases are TGTGCCAGCTCACCAAAGGAGGCAGATACGCAGTATTTT. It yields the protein CASSPKEADTQYF.

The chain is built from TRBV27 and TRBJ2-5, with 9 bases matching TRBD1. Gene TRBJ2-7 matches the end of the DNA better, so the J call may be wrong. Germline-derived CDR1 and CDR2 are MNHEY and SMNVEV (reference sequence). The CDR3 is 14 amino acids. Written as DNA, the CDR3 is TGTGCCAGCAGTTTAGGGACAGGGTCCCACGAGCAGTACTTC. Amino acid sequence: CASSLGTGSHEQYF.

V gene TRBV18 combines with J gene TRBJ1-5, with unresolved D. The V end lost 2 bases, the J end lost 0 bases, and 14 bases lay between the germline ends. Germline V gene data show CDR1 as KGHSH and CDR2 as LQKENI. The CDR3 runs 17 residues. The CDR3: CASSPGRESYSNQPQHF. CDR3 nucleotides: TGTGCCAGCTCACCAGGCCGGGAGTCGTATAGCAATCAGCCCCAGCATTTT.

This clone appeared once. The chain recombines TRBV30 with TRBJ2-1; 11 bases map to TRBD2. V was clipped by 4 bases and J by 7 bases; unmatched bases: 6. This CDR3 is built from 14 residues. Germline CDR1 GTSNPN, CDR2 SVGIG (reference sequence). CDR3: CAWNSGGALNEQFF. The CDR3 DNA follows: TGTGCCTGGAATAGCGGGGGGGCTTTGAATGAGCAGTTCTTC.

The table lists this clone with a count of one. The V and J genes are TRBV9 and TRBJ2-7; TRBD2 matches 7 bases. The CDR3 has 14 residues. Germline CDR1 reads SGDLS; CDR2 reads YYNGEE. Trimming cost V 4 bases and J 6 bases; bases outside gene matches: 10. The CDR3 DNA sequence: TGTGCCAGCAGCCCCATGGGAGGGGTAGGCGAGCAGTACTTC. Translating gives CASSPMGGVGEQYF. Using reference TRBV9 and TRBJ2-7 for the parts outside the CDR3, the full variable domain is DSGVTQTPKHLITATGQRVTLRCSPRSGDLSVYWYQQSLDQGLQFLIQYYNGEERAKGNILERFSAQQFPDLHSELNLSSLELGDSALYFCASSPMGGVGEQYFGPGTRLTVT.

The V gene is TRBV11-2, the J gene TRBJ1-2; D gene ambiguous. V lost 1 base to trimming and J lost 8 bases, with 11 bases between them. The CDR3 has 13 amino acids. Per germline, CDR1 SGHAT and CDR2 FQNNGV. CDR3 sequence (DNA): TGTGCCAGCAGCTTAGCCAGGTTTTGGGGCTACACCTTC. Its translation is CASSLARFWGYTF.

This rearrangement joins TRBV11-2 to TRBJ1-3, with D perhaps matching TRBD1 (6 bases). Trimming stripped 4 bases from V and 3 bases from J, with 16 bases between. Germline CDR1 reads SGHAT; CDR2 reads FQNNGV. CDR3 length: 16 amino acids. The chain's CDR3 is CASSSLGGGVGNTIYF. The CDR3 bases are TGTGCCAGCAGCTCCCTTGGGGGGGGCGTTGGAAACACCATATATTTT.

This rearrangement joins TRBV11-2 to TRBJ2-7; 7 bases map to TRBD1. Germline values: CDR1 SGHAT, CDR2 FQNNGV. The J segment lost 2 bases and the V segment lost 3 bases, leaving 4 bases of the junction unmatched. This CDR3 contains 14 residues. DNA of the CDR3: TGTGCCAGCAGCTTGGACAGGCGAACCTACGAGCAGTACTTC. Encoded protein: CASSLDRRTYEQYF.

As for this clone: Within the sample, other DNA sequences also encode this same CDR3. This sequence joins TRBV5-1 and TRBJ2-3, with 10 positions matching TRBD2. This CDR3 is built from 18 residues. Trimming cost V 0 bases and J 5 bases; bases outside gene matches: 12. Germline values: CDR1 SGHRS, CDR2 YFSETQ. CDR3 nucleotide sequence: TGCGCCAGCAGCTTGGAGGAGGTAGCGGGGGGTCTGGGAGATACGCAGTATTTT. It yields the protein CASSLEEVAGGLGDTQYF.

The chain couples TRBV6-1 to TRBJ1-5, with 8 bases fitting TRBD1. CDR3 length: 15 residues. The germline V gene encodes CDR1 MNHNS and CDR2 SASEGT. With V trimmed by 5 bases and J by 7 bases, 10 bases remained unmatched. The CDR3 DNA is TGTGCCAGCAGTACCCGGACAGGGAGAGAGCAGCCCCAGCATTTT. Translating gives CASSTRTGREQPQHF.

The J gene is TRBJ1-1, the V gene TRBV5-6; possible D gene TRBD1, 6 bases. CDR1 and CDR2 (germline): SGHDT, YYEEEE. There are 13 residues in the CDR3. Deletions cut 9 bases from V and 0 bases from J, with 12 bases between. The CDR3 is CATGGGMNTEAFF. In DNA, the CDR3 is TGTGCCACCGGGGGGGGCATGAACACTGAAGCTTTCTTT.

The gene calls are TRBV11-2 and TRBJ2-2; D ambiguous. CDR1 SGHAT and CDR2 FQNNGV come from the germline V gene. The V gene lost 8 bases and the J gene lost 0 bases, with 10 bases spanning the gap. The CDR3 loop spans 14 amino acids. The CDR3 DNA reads TGTGCCAGCGAGATGATTTCGAACACCGGGGAGCTGTTTTTT. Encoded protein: CASEMISNTGELFF. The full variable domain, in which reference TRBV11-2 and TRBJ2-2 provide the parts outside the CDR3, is EAGVAQSPRYKIIEKRQSVAFWCNPISGHATLYWYQQILGQGPKLLIQFQNNGVVDDSQLPKDRFSAERLKGVDSTLKIQPAKLEDSAVYLCASEMISNTGELFFGEGSRLTVL.

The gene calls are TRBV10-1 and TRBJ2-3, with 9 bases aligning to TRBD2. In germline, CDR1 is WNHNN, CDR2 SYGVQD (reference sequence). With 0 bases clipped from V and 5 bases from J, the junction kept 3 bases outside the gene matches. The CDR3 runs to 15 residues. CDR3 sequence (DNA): TGCGCCAGCAGTGAGTCGGCGGGGGGGGGAGATACGCAGTATTTT. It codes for CASSESAGGGDTQYF.

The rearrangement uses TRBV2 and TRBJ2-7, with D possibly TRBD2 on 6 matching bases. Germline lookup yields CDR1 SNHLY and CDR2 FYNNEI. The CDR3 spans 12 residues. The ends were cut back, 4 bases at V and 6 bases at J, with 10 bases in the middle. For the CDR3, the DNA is TGTGCCAGCAGTGCCTCGGGGGTCGAGCAGTACTTC. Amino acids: CASSASGVEQYF.

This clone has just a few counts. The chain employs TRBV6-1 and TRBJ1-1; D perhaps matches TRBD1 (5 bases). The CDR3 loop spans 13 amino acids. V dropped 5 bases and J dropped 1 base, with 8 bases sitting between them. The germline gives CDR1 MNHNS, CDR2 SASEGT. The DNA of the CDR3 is TGTGCCAGCAGTTTTGGACAGAACACTGAAGCTTTCTTT. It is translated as CASSFGQNTEAFF.

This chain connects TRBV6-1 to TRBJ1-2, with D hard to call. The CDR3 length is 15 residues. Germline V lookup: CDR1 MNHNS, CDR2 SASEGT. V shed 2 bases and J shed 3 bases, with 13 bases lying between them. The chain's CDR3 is CASSEPRGGDYGYTF. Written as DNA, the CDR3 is TGTGCCAGCAGTGAACCGCGGGGAGGTGACTATGGCTACACCTTC.

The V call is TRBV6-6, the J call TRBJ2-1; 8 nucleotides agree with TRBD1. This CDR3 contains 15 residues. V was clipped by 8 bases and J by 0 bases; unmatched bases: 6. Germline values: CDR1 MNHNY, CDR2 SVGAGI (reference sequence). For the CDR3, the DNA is TGTGCCAGCGGAGACAGGGGAAGCTCCTACAATGAGCAGTTCTTC. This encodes CASGDRGSSYNEQFF.

Here the CDR3 DNA reads TGTGCCAGCTTCGGCCCGGGAGGGAACACTGAAGCTTTCTTT. Protein: CASFGPGGNTEAFF. The chain is built from TRBV2 and TRBJ1-1; D gene ambiguous. This CDR3 has 14 residues. Germline V gives CDR1 SNHLY, CDR2 FYNNEI. V lost 8 bases and J 1 base, leaving 14 bases between the germline ends. Using reference TRBV2 and TRBJ1-1 for the parts outside the CDR3, the full variable domain is EPEVTQTPSHQVTQMGQEVILRCVPISNHLYFYWYRQILGQKVEFLVSFYNNEISEKSEIFDDQFSVERPDGSNFTLKIRSTKLEDSAMYFCASFGPGGNTEAFFGQGTRLTVV.

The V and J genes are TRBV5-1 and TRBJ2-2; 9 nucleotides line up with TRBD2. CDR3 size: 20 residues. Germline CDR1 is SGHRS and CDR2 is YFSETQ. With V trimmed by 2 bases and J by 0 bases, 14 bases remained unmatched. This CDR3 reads CASSFLGGISGGPNTGELFF. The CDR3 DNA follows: TGCGCCAGCAGCTTCCTCGGTGGTATTAGCGGGGGCCCGAACACCGGGGAGCTGTTTTTT.

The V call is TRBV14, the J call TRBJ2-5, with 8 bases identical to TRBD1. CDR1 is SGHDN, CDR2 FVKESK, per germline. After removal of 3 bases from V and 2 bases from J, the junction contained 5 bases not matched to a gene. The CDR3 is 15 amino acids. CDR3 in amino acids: CASSQDRVRQETQYF. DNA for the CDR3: TGTGCCAGCAGCCAGGACAGGGTTCGTCAAGAGACCCAGTACTTC.

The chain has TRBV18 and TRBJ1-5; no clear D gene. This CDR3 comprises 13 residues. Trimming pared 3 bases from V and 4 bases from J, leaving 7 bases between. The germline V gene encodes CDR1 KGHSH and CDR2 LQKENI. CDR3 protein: CASSPPTNQPQHF. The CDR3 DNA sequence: TGTGCCAGCTCACCGCCTACTAATCAGCCCCAGCATTTT.

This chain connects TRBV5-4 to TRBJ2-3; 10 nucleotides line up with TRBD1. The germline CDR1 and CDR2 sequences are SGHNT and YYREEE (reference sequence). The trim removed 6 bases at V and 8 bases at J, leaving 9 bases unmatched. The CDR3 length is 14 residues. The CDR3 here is CASTLGQGPATQYF. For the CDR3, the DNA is TGTGCCAGCACTCTGGGACAGGGGCCAGCTACGCAGTATTTT.

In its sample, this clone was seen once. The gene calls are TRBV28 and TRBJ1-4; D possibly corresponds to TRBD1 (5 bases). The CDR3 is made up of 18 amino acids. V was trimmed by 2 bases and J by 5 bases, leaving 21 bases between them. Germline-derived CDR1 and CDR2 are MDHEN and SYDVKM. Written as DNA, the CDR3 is TGTGCCAGCAGTTTAGCTGGACATTCGCCCATTGCAAATGAAAAACTGTTTTTT. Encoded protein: CASSLAGHSPIANEKLFF. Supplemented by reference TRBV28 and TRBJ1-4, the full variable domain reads DVKVTQSSRYLVKRTGEKVFLECVQDMDHENMFWYRQDPGLGLRLIYFSYDVKMKEKGDIPEGYSVSREKKERFSLILESASTNQTSMYLCASSLAGHSPIANEKLFFGSGTQLSVL.